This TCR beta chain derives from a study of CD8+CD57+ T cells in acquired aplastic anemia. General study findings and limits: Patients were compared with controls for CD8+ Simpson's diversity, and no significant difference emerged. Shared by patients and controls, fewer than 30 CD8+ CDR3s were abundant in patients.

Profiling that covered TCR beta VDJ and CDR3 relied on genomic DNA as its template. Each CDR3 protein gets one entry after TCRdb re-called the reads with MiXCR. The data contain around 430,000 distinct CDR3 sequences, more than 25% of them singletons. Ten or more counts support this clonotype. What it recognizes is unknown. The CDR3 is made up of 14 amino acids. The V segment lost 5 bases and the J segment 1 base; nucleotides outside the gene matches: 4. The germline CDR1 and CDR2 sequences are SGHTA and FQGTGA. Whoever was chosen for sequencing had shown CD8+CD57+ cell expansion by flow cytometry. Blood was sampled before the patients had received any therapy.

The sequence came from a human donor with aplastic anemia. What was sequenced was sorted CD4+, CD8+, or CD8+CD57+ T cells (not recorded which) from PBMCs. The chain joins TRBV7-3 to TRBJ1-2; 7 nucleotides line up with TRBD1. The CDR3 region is CASSRDSYNYGYTF. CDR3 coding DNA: TGTGCCAGCAGCAGGGACAGCTATAACTATGGCTACACCTTC.